This T cell receptor beta chain was sequenced for a study of cytomegalovirus exposure and HLA in healthy donors. Regarding the study as a whole: Other equally common chains were less clonally expanded than HLA-associated TCR beta chains, a later analysis showed.

PCR was performed using 60 Vbeta and 13 Jbeta primers. Using immunoSEQ multiplex PCR, the repertoire was profiled, and TCRdb retains in-frame clones only, with some absent. The data hold approximately 130,000 clones, with approximately 85% observed a single time. On this clone itself: Its antigen remains unidentified.

Germline values: CDR1 SNHLY, CDR2 FYNNEI. There are 14 residues in the CDR3. With 1 base removed from V and 3 bases from J, the gap between germline ends came to 10 bases. This rearrangement joins TRBV2 to TRBJ2-7; D is perhaps TRBD2 (5 bases). The sequence was collected from a woman under 40 in good health and CMV-seropositive. The specimen sequenced was PBMCs. In DNA, the CDR3 is TGTGCCAGCAGTGAAGGTGGACTGGTCTACGAGCAGTACTTC. Its translation: CASSEGGLVYEQYF.